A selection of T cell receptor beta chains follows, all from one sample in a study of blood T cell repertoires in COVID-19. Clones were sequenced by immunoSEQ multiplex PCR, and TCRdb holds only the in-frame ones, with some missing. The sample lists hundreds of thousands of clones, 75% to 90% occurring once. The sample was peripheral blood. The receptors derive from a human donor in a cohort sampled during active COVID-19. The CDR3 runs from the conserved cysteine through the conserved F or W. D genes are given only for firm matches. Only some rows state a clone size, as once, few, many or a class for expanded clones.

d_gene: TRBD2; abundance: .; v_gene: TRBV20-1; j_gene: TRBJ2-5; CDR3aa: CSASYLGLAGKETQYF; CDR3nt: TGCAGTGCTAGTTACCTCGGACTAGCGGGGAAGGAGACCCAGTACTTC
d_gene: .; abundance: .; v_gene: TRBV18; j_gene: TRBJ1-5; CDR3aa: CASSLRQVDSNQPQHF; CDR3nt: TGTGCCAGCTCACTGAGACAGGTCGATAGCAATCAGCCCCAGCATTTT
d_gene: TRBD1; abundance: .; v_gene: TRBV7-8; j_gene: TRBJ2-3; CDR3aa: CASSLGGRGPDTQYF; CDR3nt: TGTGCCAGCAGCTTAGGAGGCAGGGGGCCAGATACGCAGTATTTT
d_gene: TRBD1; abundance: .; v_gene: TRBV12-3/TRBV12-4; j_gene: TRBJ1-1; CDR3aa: CASSLGQYGAFF; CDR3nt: TGTGCCAGCAGTCTGGGACAGTATGGTGCTTTCTTT
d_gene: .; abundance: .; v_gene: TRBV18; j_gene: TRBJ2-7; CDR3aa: CASSPMTQGIPSSYEQYF; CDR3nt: TGTGCCAGCTCACCTATGACTCAGGGGATCCCCAGCTCCTACGAGCAGTACTTC
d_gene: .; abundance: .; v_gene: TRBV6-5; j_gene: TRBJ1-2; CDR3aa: CASGTPGGFGYTF; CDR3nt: TGTGCCAGCGGGACTCCAGGCGGTTTTGGCTACACCTTC
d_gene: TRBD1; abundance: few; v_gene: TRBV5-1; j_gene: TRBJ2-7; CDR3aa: CASSFGGTGTLYEQYF; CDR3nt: TGCGCCAGCAGCTTCGGTGGGACAGGGACCCTCTACGAGCAGTACTTC
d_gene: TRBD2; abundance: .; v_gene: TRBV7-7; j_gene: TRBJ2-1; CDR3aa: CASSLGGGVYNEQFF; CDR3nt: TGTGCTAGCAGCCTCGGGGGGGGAGTGTACAATGAGCAGTTCTTC
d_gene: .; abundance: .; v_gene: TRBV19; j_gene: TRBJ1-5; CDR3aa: CASRPTVNSNQPQHF; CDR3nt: TGTGCCAGTAGGCCGACAGTCAATAGCAATCAGCCCCAGCATTTT
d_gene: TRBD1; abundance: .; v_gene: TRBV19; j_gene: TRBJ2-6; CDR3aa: CASSLHQGAGANVLTF; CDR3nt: TGTGCCAGTAGTCTACATCAGGGGGCTGGGGCCAACGTCCTGACTTTC
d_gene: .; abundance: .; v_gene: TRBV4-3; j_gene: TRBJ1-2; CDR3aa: CASSQDKLRYTF; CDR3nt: TGCGCCAGCAGCCAAGATAAACTGCGCTACACCTTC
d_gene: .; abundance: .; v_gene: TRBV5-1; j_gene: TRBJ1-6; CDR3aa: CASSLGAGVNSPLHF; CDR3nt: TGCGCCAGCAGCTTGGGGGCAGGGGTTAATTCACCCCTCCACTTT
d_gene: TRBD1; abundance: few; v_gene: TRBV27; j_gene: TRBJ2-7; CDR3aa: CASRDPGTVTGEQYF; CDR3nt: TGTGCCAGCAGAGATCCCGGGACAGTTACGGGCGAGCAGTACTTC
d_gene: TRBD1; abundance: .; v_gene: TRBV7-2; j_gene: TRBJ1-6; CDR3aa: CASSATGGGGSPLHF; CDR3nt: TGTGCCAGCAGCGCAACAGGGGGCGGGGGTTCACCCCTCCACTTT
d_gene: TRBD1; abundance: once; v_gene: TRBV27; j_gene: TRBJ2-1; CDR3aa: CASSARRAGGSHNEQFF; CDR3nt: TGTGCCAGCAGTGCGCGACGGGCAGGGGGTAGCCACAATGAGCAGTTCTTC
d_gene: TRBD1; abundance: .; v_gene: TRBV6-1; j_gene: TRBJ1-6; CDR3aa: CASSEAGVGQGGSPLHF; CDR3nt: TGTGCCAGCAGTGAGGCCGGAGTTGGACAGGGAGGTTCACCCCTCCACTTT
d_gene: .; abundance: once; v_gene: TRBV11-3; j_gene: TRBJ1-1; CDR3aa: CASSRAPSQRNTEAFF; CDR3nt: TGTGCCAGCAGTCGAGCTCCCTCCCAGCGGAACACTGAAGCTTTCTTT